This TCR beta chain appears in the sequencing data of a study of blood T cell repertoires in COVID-19. Profiled with immunoSEQ multiplex PCR; TCRdb holds only in-frame clones, not every one. The data contain 200,000 to 250,000 clones, approximately 80% of them seen just once; the ten biggest clones take up less than 2%. Participants came from roughly 25 US areas, aged about 18 to 89 years. Cohort allocation depended upon clinical history that participants reported. CDR3 length: 19 residues. V was shortened by 2 bases and J by 1 base, with 20 bases between the two germline ends. Looked up from germline, CDR1 is SGHTA and CDR2 is FQGTGA.

The rearrangement links TRBV7-3 to TRBJ2-2; D is perhaps TRBD2 (5 bases). Sequencing used PBMCs or T cells enriched from blood (not recorded which). The sequence came from a man aged 60 to 75 who had recovered from COVID-19. CDR3 sequence (DNA): TGTGCCAGCAGCTTATACCGAATCCTCGGACTGATGAACACCGGGGAGCTGTTTTTT. It codes for CASSLYRILGLMNTGELFF.